Listed below are T cell receptor beta chains from one sample, sequenced in a study of human CD8 memory T cell subsets. TCRdb reprocessed the 5' RACE reads and stores each CDR3 protein as one record, lacking DNA. This repertoire includes approximately 7,000 distinct CDR3 sequences. The sample consisted of CD8+ stem-like memory T cells (TSCM and TCM) sorted from PBMCs. All receptors derive from a human donor in good health. The CDR3 runs from the conserved cysteine through the conserved F or W. Not all rows give a size; the values are once, few, many and, for expanded clones, a class.

CASSYSSDLNTGELFF TRBJ2-2 . TRBV6-5
CASRHGTGEENEQFF TRBJ2-1 . TRBV2
CAIGDTDTGELFF TRBJ2-2 . TRBV10-3
CASSLALVLLQYNEQFF TRBJ2-1 . TRBV7-2
CAWGLQPNEQYF TRBJ2-7 . TRBV30
CASSESTSSADTQYF TRBJ2-3 . TRBV10-2
CASSPSSEGVSYNEQFF TRBJ2-1 . TRBV4-3
CSARQGAVSVSGNTIYF TRBJ1-3 . TRBV20-1
CASSLSRNVNTEAFF TRBJ1-1 . TRBV27
CASSAGQASYNEQFF TRBJ2-1 . TRBV9
CASWGGDTQYF TRBJ2-3 . TRBV12-3/TRBV12-4
CASSFLTASSTDTQYF TRBJ2-3 . TRBV27
CACENLNTEAFF TRBJ1-1 . TRBV19
CASSLTSEGEQYF TRBJ2-7 . TRBV7-6
CASSALPGPQGPGNTIYF TRBJ1-3 . TRBV5-1
CASSPVEAPSEAFF TRBJ1-1 medium-sized TRBV7-9
CASSAFSGGRNEQFF TRBJ2-1 . TRBV9